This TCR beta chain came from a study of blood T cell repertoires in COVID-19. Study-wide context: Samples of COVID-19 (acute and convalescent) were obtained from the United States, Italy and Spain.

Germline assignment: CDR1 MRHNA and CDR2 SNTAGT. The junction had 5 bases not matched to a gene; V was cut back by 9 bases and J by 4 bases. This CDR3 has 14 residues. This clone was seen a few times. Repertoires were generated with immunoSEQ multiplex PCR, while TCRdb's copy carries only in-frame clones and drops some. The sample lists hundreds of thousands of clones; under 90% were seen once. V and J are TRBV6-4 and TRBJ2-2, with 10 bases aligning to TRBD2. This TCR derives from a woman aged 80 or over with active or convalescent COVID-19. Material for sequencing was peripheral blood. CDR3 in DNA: TGTGCCAGTCGGACTAGCGGAACCACCGGGGAGCTGTTTTTT. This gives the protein CASRTSGTTGELFF.